What follows are 10 T cell receptor beta chains derived from one specimen sequenced in a study of beta chain features in type 1 diabetes. Every bit of the isolated RNA underwent reverse transcription, so sequencing read expressed TCRB transcripts. Measured with immunoSEQ multiplex PCR; TCRdb has only the in-frame clones, and not every one. The table records 600,000 or so clones, about 14% of them present only once. The antigens these receptors bind are not known. Study findings and constraints: Type 1 diabetes patients showed a moderate but significant shortening of TCRB CDR3s in all four CD4+ subsets.

Material for sequencing was naive CD4+ T cells from blood. These receptors originate from a man aged 18-30 years with type 1 diabetes.

The CDR3 bases are TGTGCCAGCAGTGTCGAGACAGGGGCCTTCACCGGGGAGCTGTTTTTT. This gives the protein CASSVETGAFTGELFF. This chain joins TRBV25-1 and TRBJ2-2; TRBD1 matches 8 bases. V lost 4 bases, J lost 4 bases, and 8 bases stayed unmatched. Germline values: CDR1 MGHDK, CDR2 SYGVNS. CDR3 length equals 16 residues.

The table lists this clone with a few counts. V is TRBV18 and J is TRBJ2-7; D remains ambiguous. The CDR3 covers 13 residues. Trimming shortened V by 2 bases and J by 6 bases, and 11 bases separated the two germline ends. The V gene's germline CDR1 is KGHSH and CDR2 LQKENI. The CDR3 protein is CASSPGFAAEQYF. CDR3 bases: TGTGCCAGCTCACCAGGGTTTGCAGCCGAGCAGTACTTC.

The CDR3 reads CASSLRGGGFNEQFF. In nucleotides, the CDR3 is TGTGCCAGCTCACTACGAGGAGGGGGCTTCAATGAGCAGTTCTTC. V is TRBV18 and J is TRBJ2-1, with D tentatively TRBD1 (7 bases). V lost 4 bases, J lost 6 bases, and 16 bases lay in between. The CDR3 extends over 15 amino acids. Germline values: CDR1 KGHSH, CDR2 LQKENI.

The J gene is TRBJ2-5, the V gene TRBV7-2; D is uncertain. This CDR3 comprises 11 residues. Trimming cost V 5 bases and J 5 bases, with 6 bases left between them. Germline loops: CDR1 SGHTA, CDR2 FQGNSA. CDR3 DNA sequence: TGTGCCAGCAGCCCCTTCGAGACCCAGTACTTC. Translated, it gives CASSPFETQYF.

CDR3 coding DNA: TGCAGCGTCCGGGACGGAGGGGGCGACGAGCAGTACTTC. Residues: CSVRDGGGDEQYF. The chain is built from TRBV29-1 and TRBJ2-7, with D perhaps TRBD1 (7 bases). Deletions cut 6 bases from V and 5 bases from J, with 17 bases between. This CDR3 has 13 amino acids. Germline CDR1 SQVTM, CDR2 ANQGSEA.

In this sample, this clone turned up a few times. This chain links TRBV25-1 with TRBJ2-5, with a weak D call TRBD2 (6 bases). The CDR3 loop spans 13 amino acids. CDR1 is MGHDK, CDR2 SYGVNS, per germline. V gave up 8 bases and J gave up 9 bases, with 19 bases separating them. CDR3: CASEITSTRAQYF. The CDR3 DNA follows: TGTGCCAGCGAGATTACTAGCACGAGGGCCCAGTACTTC. The whole variable domain, remainder taken from reference TRBV25-1 and TRBJ2-5, is EADIYQTPRYLVIGTGKKITLECSQTMGHDKMYWYQQDPGMELHLIHYSYGVNSTEKGDLSSESTVSRIRTEHFPLTLESARPSHTSQYLCASEITSTRAQYFGPGTRLLVL.

This chain uses TRBV7-6 with TRBJ2-2, with no clear D. The CDR3 runs 14 residues. V lost 0 bases and J lost 2, with 4 bases in between. Germline V CDR1 and CDR2: SGHVS, FNYEAQ. For the CDR3, the DNA is TGTGCCAGCAGCTTAGCGTTTAACACCGGGGAGCTGTTTTTT. This translates into CASSLAFNTGELFF.

The chain employs TRBV29-1 and TRBJ1-1; the D gene is possibly TRBD1 (6 bases). Germline CDR1 and CDR2: SQVTM and ANQGSEA. V shed 5 bases and J shed 0 bases, with 10 bases lying between them. This CDR3 comprises 13 residues. CDR3 sequence reads: CSVLGALNTEAFF. As DNA, the CDR3 is TGCAGCGTTCTGGGGGCACTGAACACTGAAGCTTTCTTT.

The chain employs TRBV5-4 and TRBJ2-3; perhaps TRBD2 as D (6 bases). The CDR3 totals 17 residues. V shed 5 bases and J shed 1 base, with 20 bases lying between them. Germline CDR1 reads SGHNT; CDR2 reads YYREEE (reference sequence). In DNA, the CDR3 is TGTGCCAGCAGACGGGACTCCCAGACCCCCCGCACAGATACGCAGTATTTT. Its protein product is CASRRDSQTPRTDTQYF.

Only a few counts were recorded for this clone. The chain joins TRBV30 to TRBJ1-6, with a possible D match to TRBD1 (6 bases). CDR3 length: 14 amino acids. V lost 4 bases to trimming and J lost 5 bases, with 12 bases between them. Per germline, CDR1 GTSNPN and CDR2 SVGIG (reference sequence). The CDR3 sequence is CAWTPRTDNSPLHF. The DNA for the CDR3 is TGTGCCTGGACCCCCAGGACAGATAATTCACCCCTCCACTTT.